Listed below are T cell receptor beta chains from one sample, sequenced in a study of control samples from healthy donors and cancer patients. Here immunoSEQ multiplex PCR was the method, and the copy in TCRdb shows in-frame clones only, minus some. The table has around 51,000 clones, about four fifths seen once. The source material was blood. The receptors come from an older man in good health. CDR3s include the opening cysteine and the closing phenylalanine or tryptophan. A D gene is named only where the DNA matches it firmly. A clone size is listed for some rows: how often the clone was seen (once, few, many), or a class if it is expanded.

DNA: TGTGCCAGCAGTTCCCCCCGGGTCAGCGATGAGCAGTTCTTC
CDR3: CASSSPRVSDEQFF
size: once
length: 14
V: TRBV6-2/TRBV6-3
J: TRBJ2-1
D: -

DNA: TGTGCCAGCAGTTCCGGACCGGGGGGATACGAGCAGTACTTC
CDR3: CASSSGPGGYEQYF
size: -
length: 14
V: TRBV6-2/TRBV6-3
J: TRBJ2-7
D: TRBD2

DNA: TGTGCCAGCAGCCCACGGGCCCAAAACAATGAGCAGTTCTTC
CDR3: CASSPRAQNNEQFF
size: few
length: 14
V: TRBV7-9
J: TRBJ2-1
D: -

DNA: TGTGCCAGCAGTTACGGGGACTTTACCGGGGAGCTGTTTTTT
CDR3: CASSYGDFTGELFF
size: once
length: 14
V: TRBV6-6
J: TRBJ2-2
D: -

DNA: TGTGCCAGCAGCTTTCCGATCACCGGGGAGCTGTTTTTT
CDR3: CASSFPITGELFF
size: -
length: 13
V: TRBV5-5
J: TRBJ2-2
D: -

DNA: TGCGCCAGCAGCTCCTCCGTTACTAGCGGCCACAATGAGCAGTTCTTC
CDR3: CASSSSVTSGHNEQFF
size: -
length: 16
V: TRBV5-1
J: TRBJ2-1
D: TRBD2

DNA: TGCAGCGTTGTGGCGAGACAGGCTGACAATGAGCAGTTCTTC
CDR3: CSVVARQADNEQFF
size: -
length: 14
V: TRBV29-1
J: TRBJ2-1
D: -

DNA: TGTGCCTGGAGCGATGGGTTCGCCCACAATGAGCAGTTCTTC
CDR3: CAWSDGFAHNEQFF
size: few
length: 14
V: TRBV30
J: TRBJ2-1
D: -

DNA: TGTGCCAGCAGCCCCCTGAGTGGGGGGCAAGAGACCCAGTACTTC
CDR3: CASSPLSGGQETQYF
size: -
length: 15
V: TRBV5-6
J: TRBJ2-5
D: -

DNA: TGTGCCAGCGACCCAGGAGGGACCTATAATTCACCCCTCCACTTT
CDR3: CASDPGGTYNSPLHF
size: -
length: 15
V: TRBV19
J: TRBJ1-6
D: -

DNA: TGTGCCAGCAGGGACCCTGGGGACTATGGCTACACCTTC
CDR3: CASRDPGDYGYTF
size: -
length: 13
V: TRBV6-5
J: TRBJ1-2
D: -

DNA: TGCGCCAGCAGCCCCTCAAGGTCGGGCACAGATACGCAGTATTTT
CDR3: CASSPSRSGTDTQYF
size: -
length: 15
V: TRBV5-1
J: TRBJ2-3
D: -

DNA: TGTGCCAGCAGCTCAGATACTAGCACAGATACGCAGTATTTT
CDR3: CASSSDTSTDTQYF
size: -
length: 14
V: TRBV7-6
J: TRBJ2-3
D: -

DNA: TGTGCCAGCAGCTTAGGGGGGTGGCGAGAGACCCAGTACTTC
CDR3: CASSLGGWRETQYF
size: -
length: 14
V: TRBV7-2
J: TRBJ2-5
D: -

DNA: TGTGCCAGCAGCTTGCAGGAAACAGATACGCAGTATTTT
CDR3: CASSLQETDTQYF
size: once
length: 13
V: TRBV5-6
J: TRBJ2-3
D: -

DNA: TGTGCCAGCTCACCGTATTCGACATCGGAAGGCTCCTACAATGAGCAGTTCTTC
CDR3: CASSPYSTSEGSYNEQFF
size: -
length: 18
V: TRBV18
J: TRBJ2-1
D: -

DNA: TGCGCCAGCAGCCCCAATCCTCTCAGGGGGCGAGGGGAGACCCAGTACTTC
CDR3: CASSPNPLRGRGETQYF
size: -
length: 17
V: TRBV4-1
J: TRBJ2-5
D: TRBD1

DNA: TGTGCCAGCAGTTCCGGGGGGTCCAGCTATGGCTACACCTTC
CDR3: CASSSGGSSYGYTF
size: -
length: 14
V: TRBV28
J: TRBJ1-2
D: -

DNA: TGTGCCAGCAGCTTGACAGGGGGCTGGGCCAACGTCCTGACTTTC
CDR3: CASSLTGGWANVLTF
size: -
length: 15
V: TRBV11-3
J: TRBJ2-6
D: TRBD1

DNA: TGTGCCACCTCGGGGGTTCATAGCAATCAGCCCCAGCATTTT
CDR3: CATSGVHSNQPQHF
size: -
length: 14
V: TRBV6-5
J: TRBJ1-5
D: -

DNA: TGCAGCGCGTGGACAGGGACGGAGACCCAGTACTTC
CDR3: CSAWTGTETQYF
size: few
length: 12
V: TRBV29-1
J: TRBJ2-5
D: TRBD1

DNA: TGTGCCAGCAGCCTCCGACTAGCGGGTGAGCAGTACTTC
CDR3: CASSLRLAGEQYF
size: -
length: 13
V: TRBV7-2
J: TRBJ2-7
D: TRBD2

DNA: TGTGCTAGTGGTTTGGAAGCAGGGGGCTCACCCCTCCACTTT
CDR3: CASGLEAGGSPLHF
size: -
length: 14
V: TRBV12-5
J: TRBJ1-6
D: TRBD1

DNA: TGTGCCATCAGTGACCACCGACAGGGGACGAATTCACCCCTCCACTTT
CDR3: CAISDHRQGTNSPLHF
size: -
length: 16
V: TRBV10-3
J: TRBJ1-6
D: TRBD1

DNA: TGCGCCAGCAGCTTGGCCGGGACAGTTGAGGAGACCCAGTACTTC
CDR3: CASSLAGTVEETQYF
size: -
length: 15
V: TRBV5-1
J: TRBJ2-5
D: TRBD1

DNA: TGTGCCAGCAGTGAACAGTTGAGCTCCTACAATGAGCAGTTCTTC
CDR3: CASSEQLSSYNEQFF
size: -
length: 15
V: TRBV2
J: TRBJ2-1
D: -

DNA: TGTGCCAGCAGCGGTACCGGGACAGCGTCCTCTGGAAACACCATATATTTT
CDR3: CASSGTGTASSGNTIYF
size: once
length: 17
V: TRBV25-1
J: TRBJ1-3
D: TRBD1

DNA: TGCGCCAGCAGTTCAGGGTACACTGAAGCTTTCTTT
CDR3: CASSSGYTEAFF
size: -
length: 12
V: TRBV10-1
J: TRBJ1-1
D: -

DNA: TGTGCCAGCAGCCGGGGTACCTACGAGCAGTACTTC
CDR3: CASSRGTYEQYF
size: -
length: 12
V: TRBV14
J: TRBJ2-7
D: -

DNA: TGTGCCAGTAGTAAACAAAGGGGCTACGAGCAGTACTTC
CDR3: CASSKQRGYEQYF
size: -
length: 13
V: TRBV19
J: TRBJ2-7
D: -

DNA: TGTGCCAGCGTGAGCGGGGGGACCAACGAGCAGTACTTC
CDR3: CASVSGGTNEQYF
size: -
length: 13
V: TRBV6-6
J: TRBJ2-7
D: TRBD2

DNA: TGCGCCAGCAGCTTGCAGGGGGGCAGCCGTGAAGCTTTCTTT
CDR3: CASSLQGGSREAFF
size: -
length: 14
V: TRBV5-1
J: TRBJ1-1
D: TRBD1

DNA: TGTGCCAGCAGGCCGTACGGGACTAGCCCGACCTACGAGCAGTACTTC
CDR3: CASRPYGTSPTYEQYF
size: -
length: 16
V: TRBV5-8
J: TRBJ2-7
D: TRBD2

DNA: TGTGCCAGCAGCCTCCCACGGACAGACCTCACAGATACGCAGTATTTT
CDR3: CASSLPRTDLTDTQYF
size: -
length: 16
V: TRBV5-5
J: TRBJ2-3
D: -

DNA: TGTGCCAGCAGTGAGGAAGGGGCCAGTGAAGCCTTCTTT
CDR3: CASSEEGASEAFF
size: -
length: 13
V: TRBV2
J: TRBJ1-1
D: -

DNA: TGTGCCGGCAGTGACAGCGGGGGGACCTACGAGCAGTACTTC
CDR3: CAGSDSGGTYEQYF
size: -
length: 14
V: TRBV2
J: TRBJ2-7
D: TRBD2

DNA: TGTGCCAGCAGTTCCAACAGGGAGCAAGAGACCCAGTACTTC
CDR3: CASSSNREQETQYF
size: -
length: 14
V: TRBV28
J: TRBJ2-5
D: -

DNA: TGCGCCAGCAGCGGCCAGGGGGCGTATAATTCACCCCTCCACTTT
CDR3: CASSGQGAYNSPLHF
size: -
length: 15
V: TRBV5-1
J: TRBJ1-6
D: TRBD1

DNA: TGTGCCAGCAGCTTGGACAGGATGAACACTGAAGCTTTCTTT
CDR3: CASSLDRMNTEAFF
size: once
length: 14
V: TRBV5-5
J: TRBJ1-1
D: -

DNA: TGTGCCAGCAGCCATTCTCGACTAGCGGGAAGATTCACAGATACGCAGTATTTT
CDR3: CASSHSRLAGRFTDTQYF
size: -
length: 18
V: TRBV3-1/TRBV3-2
J: TRBJ2-3
D: TRBD2

DNA: TGTGCCAGCAGGAGCGTTCCGGGACAGGGCAGCAATGAGCAGTTCTTC
CDR3: CASRSVPGQGSNEQFF
size: -
length: 16
V: TRBV28
J: TRBJ2-1
D: TRBD1

DNA: TGCGCCAGCTCGACACTAGCGGGAGGACTCAATGAGCAGTTCTTC
CDR3: CASSTLAGGLNEQFF
size: once
length: 15
V: TRBV5-1
J: TRBJ2-1
D: TRBD2

DNA: TGTGCCAGCAGTGATAGGTTATACTCTGGGGCCAACGTCCTGACTTTC
CDR3: CASSDRLYSGANVLTF
size: once
length: 16
V: TRBV2
J: TRBJ2-6
D: -

DNA: TGTGCCAGCAGTGATGAGGGGGCTTACTCTGGAAACACCATATATTTT
CDR3: CASSDEGAYSGNTIYF
size: once
length: 16
V: TRBV2
J: TRBJ1-3
D: TRBD1

DNA: TGTGCCAGCAGTCCCATTGGCGGGAAACAGGTCGGGGAGCTGTTTTTT
CDR3: CASSPIGGKQVGELFF
size: -
length: 16
V: TRBV27
J: TRBJ2-2
D: -

DNA: TGTGCCTGGAGTCAATATGAAAAACTGTTTTTT
CDR3: CAWSQYEKLFF
size: -
length: 11
V: TRBV30
J: TRBJ1-4
D: -

DNA: TGCGCCAGCAGCTTGGCAGGGGGCAATCAGCCCCAGCATTTT
CDR3: CASSLAGGNQPQHF
size: -
length: 14
V: TRBV5-1
J: TRBJ1-5
D: -

DNA: TGCGCCAGCAGCTTCATCGACAGTGCTACTGAAGCTTTCTTT
CDR3: CASSFIDSATEAFF
size: -
length: 14
V: TRBV5-1
J: TRBJ1-1
D: -

DNA: TGTGCCAGCAGCTTAGCGCAGGACAGCTCCTACGAGCAGTACTTC
CDR3: CASSLAQDSSYEQYF
size: -
length: 15
V: TRBV11-2
J: TRBJ2-7
D: -

DNA: TGCGCCAGCAGCCAAGACTGGACAGGGGGCGCGGGCTACACCTTC
CDR3: CASSQDWTGGAGYTF
size: once
length: 15
V: TRBV4-1
J: TRBJ1-2
D: TRBD1

DNA: TGTGCCAGCAGCCAAGATATGGGCTCCCCGAGGGTCGAGACCCAGTACTTC
CDR3: CASSQDMGSPRVETQYF
size: -
length: 17
V: TRBV4-2
J: TRBJ2-5
D: -

DNA: TGCGCCAGCAGCCCACAGGGGGAGACCCAGTACTTC
CDR3: CASSPQGETQYF
size: -
length: 12
V: TRBV5-1
J: TRBJ2-5
D: TRBD1